This T cell receptor beta chain was found in a study of spatial heterogeneity in lung cancer. Whole-study context: On average, each unique TCR and UMI combination appeared more than ten times in raw reads. Points from the study as a whole: Blood carried ubiquitous expanded tumor TCRs more at resection than follow-up.

TCRdb re-called the 5' RACE reads through MiXCR, storing one row per CDR3 protein. This sample has about 70,000 distinct CDR3 sequences, with about 9.5% found just once. The time point here: blood at routine non-recurrence follow-up after resection. This clonotype was recorded at least ten times. No antigen is known for it. Germline V CDR1 and CDR2: MNHEY, SVGAGI. The CDR3 covers 15 residues. V lost 0 bases and J lost 4, with 10 bases in between. The chain is built from TRBV6-5 and TRBJ2-1; D perhaps matches TRBD2 (5 bases). This TCR derives from a female donor with early-stage non-small cell lung cancer. The sample here was PBMCs, taken at follow-up. CDR3: CASSYSGVEYNEQFF. As DNA, the CDR3 is TGTGCCAGCAGTTACTCGGGAGTTGAGTACAATGAGCAGTTCTTC.